These 16 T cell receptor beta chains share one sample of origin, sequenced in a study of blood T cell repertoires in COVID-19. The assay was immunoSEQ multiplex PCR, and TCRdb's table has in-frame clones only and misses some. The sample yields roughly 290,000 clones, around four fifths seen once. The sequenced sample consisted of peripheral blood. These receptor sequences come from a woman in her forties or fifties with active or convalescent COVID-19.

This chain connects TRBV27 to TRBJ1-4, with 8 positions matching TRBD1. Germline CDR1 and CDR2: MNHEY and SMNVEV (reference sequence). The CDR3 runs to 15 residues. Unmatched junction bases numbered 4, after V lost 2 bases and J lost 5 bases. The CDR3 here is CASSLQGAPNEKLFF. DNA for the CDR3: TGTGCCAGCAGTTTACAGGGGGCCCCAAATGAAAAACTGTTTTTT. Looking up the rest from reference TRBV27 and TRBJ1-4 gives the full variable domain: EAQVTQNPRYLITVTGKKLTVTCSQNMNHEYMSWYRQDPGLGLRQIYYSMNVEVTDKGDVPEGYKVSRKEKRNFPLILESPSPNQTSLYFCASSLQGAPNEKLFFGSGTQLSVL.

V is TRBV5-1 and J is TRBJ2-7, with 8 bases lining up with TRBD2. Germline V gene lookup returns CDR1 SGHRS and CDR2 YFSETQ. This CDR3 comprises 15 residues. J gave up 0 bases and V 2 bases, and 4 bases lay outside the gene matches. The CDR3 spells CASSFSGTSSYEQYF. The CDR3 bases are TGCGCCAGCAGCTTTAGCGGGACGAGCTCCTACGAGCAGTACTTC.

The rearrangement joins TRBV7-3 to TRBJ2-3, with TRBD1 identical over 7 bases. CDR3 size: 16 residues. Trimming took 5 bases from V and 4 from J; bases not matched to a gene: 12. From germline, CDR1 is SGHTA and CDR2 FQGTGA. CDR3 DNA: TGTGCCAGCAGCGCCAAACAGGGGCTCGGGGCAGATACGCAGTATTTT. As protein: CASSAKQGLGADTQYF.

CDR3 sequence (DNA): TGTGCCAGCTCACCACCCTCGGGAAGGGACTATGGCTACACCTTC. Translating it yields CASSPPSGRDYGYTF. V is TRBV18 and J is TRBJ1-2; the D is unclear. Germline V gene sequence: CDR1 KGHSH, CDR2 LQKENI. V lost 0 bases, J lost 3 bases, and 11 bases lay in between. This CDR3 spans 15 amino acids.

The chain combines TRBV13 with TRBJ1-1; D gene unclear. This CDR3 contains 15 residues. CDR1 PRHDT and CDR2 FYEKMQ come from the germline V gene (reference sequence). The ends were cut back, 4 bases at V and 4 bases at J, with 16 bases in the middle. CDR3 coding DNA: TGTGCCAGCAGCTCCCCTGGAGCTGAGGGCACTGAAGCTTTCTTT. It encodes CASSSPGAEGTEAFF.

The chain joins TRBV18 to TRBJ1-4; the D is unclear. Germline V gene data show CDR1 as KGHSH and CDR2 as LQKENI. The ends were cut back, 4 bases at V and 3 bases at J, with 6 bases in the middle. This CDR3 comprises 13 residues. Here the CDR3 reads CASSRASNEKLFF. The CDR3 coding sequence is TGTGCCAGCTCACGGGCTTCTAATGAAAAACTGTTTTTT. Complete variable domain (other parts from reference TRBV18 and TRBJ1-4): NAGVMQNPRHLVRRRGQEARLRCSPMKGHSHVYWYRQLPEEGLKFMVYLQKENIIDESGMPKERFSAEFPKEGPSILRIQQVVRGDSAAYFCASSRASNEKLFFGSGTQLSVL.

With regard to this clone: Different DNA sequences within this sample yield the same CDR3. The CDR3 region is CASSFRGNYGYTF. The DNA of the CDR3 is TGTGCCAGCAGTTTTCGGGGAAACTATGGCTACACCTTC. V usage is TRBV12-3 or TRBV12-4 and J usage is TRBJ1-2; unclear D gene. V was shortened by 3 bases and J by 2 bases, with 7 bases between the two germline ends. This CDR3 comprises 13 residues.

The chain combines TRBV7-8 with TRBJ1-1; D is uncertain. The germline V gene has CDR1 SGHVS and CDR2 FQNEAQ. The CDR3 is 13 residues long. V was cut by 5 bases and J by 1 base, with 8 bases left in between. This chain's CDR3 is CASSPTRNTEAFF. CDR3 bases: TGTGCCAGCAGCCCCACGAGGAACACTGAAGCTTTCTTT.

The rearrangement uses TRBV27 and TRBJ1-5; a possible D gene is TRBD1 (6 bases). The germline CDR1 and CDR2 sequences are MNHEY and SMNVEV (reference sequence). Trimming cost V 3 bases and J 2 bases, with 11 bases left between them. The CDR3 is 15 residues long. CDR3 nucleotides: TGTGCCAGCAGTTTCATCTCAGGGGGCAATCAGCCCCAGCATTTT. Translated: CASSFISGGNQPQHF.

The chain links TRBV11-2 to TRBJ1-1; 7 bases match TRBD1. The CDR3 totals 15 residues. The germline V gene encodes CDR1 SGHAT and CDR2 FQNNGV. V lost 5 bases to trimming and J lost 0 bases; unmatched junction nucleotides: 6. The CDR3 DNA reads as TGTGCCAGCAGCGCATACAGGGGAGTGAACACTGAAGCTTTCTTT. This translates into CASSAYRGVNTEAFF.

V is TRBV30 and J is TRBJ1-1, with TRBD1 identical over 10 bases. This CDR3 is 16 amino acids long. CDR1 and CDR2 (germline): GTSNPN, SVGIG (reference sequence). The V segment lost 3 bases and the J segment 7 bases; nucleotides outside the gene matches: 14. The CDR3 sequence is CAWSNFDRGRKNEAFF. The CDR3 DNA follows: TGTGCCTGGAGCAACTTCGACAGGGGGCGAAAAAATGAAGCTTTCTTT.

This chain links TRBV3-1 (or the pseudogene TRBV3-2) with TRBJ1-1; perhaps TRBD1 as D (5 bases). The CDR3 extends over 13 amino acids. V lost 4 bases and J 5 bases, leaving 11 bases between the germline ends. Germline assignment: CDR1 LGHDT and CDR2 YNNKEL (reference sequence). For the CDR3, the DNA is TGTGCCAGCAGCCCCGGGGGGGGGACTGAAGCTTTCTTT. Encoded protein: CASSPGGGTEAFF.

The chain couples TRBV11-2 to TRBJ2-1; the match to TRBD2 covers 13 bases. This CDR3 is built from 16 residues. The V and J ends lost 2 bases and 4 bases, in that order; junction bases with no gene match: 2. Germline V gene lookup returns CDR1 SGHAT and CDR2 FQNNGV. The CDR3 nucleotides read TGTGCCAGCAGCTTACTACTAGCGGGGGGGTACAATGAGCAGTTCTTC. Amino acids: CASSLLLAGGYNEQFF.

Turning to this clone: Other DNA sequences in the sample encode the same CDR3. The rearrangement uses TRBV28 and TRBJ1-2; maybe TRBD1 (5 bases). Trimming left V 2 bases short and J 7 bases short, with 11 bases between. In germline, CDR1 is MDHEN, CDR2 SYDVKM. The CDR3 covers 13 residues. CDR3 sequence: CASSLLGGIGYTF. CDR3 in DNA: TGTGCCAGCAGTTTACTGGGGGGTATTGGCTACACCTTC.

The CDR3 is CASSFPEADTQYF. CDR3 DNA sequence: TGTGCCAGCAGCTTTCCAGAGGCAGATACGCAGTATTTT. The gene calls are TRBV7-8 and TRBJ2-3; D ambiguous. V gave up 3 bases and J gave up 4 bases, with 8 bases separating them. The CDR3 is 13 amino acids. CDR1 and CDR2 from the germline V gene are SGHVS and FQNEAQ.

This rearrangement joins TRBV3-1 (or the pseudogene TRBV3-2) to TRBJ2-7, with D unresolved. The CDR3 consists of 12 residues. Germline V gene lookup returns CDR1 LGHDT and CDR2 YNNKEL (reference sequence). The V end was cut by 1 base, the J end by 7 bases, with 8 bases between. The CDR3 region is CASSQGPREQYF. DNA for the CDR3: TGTGCCAGCAGCCAAGGCCCTCGGGAGCAGTACTTC.